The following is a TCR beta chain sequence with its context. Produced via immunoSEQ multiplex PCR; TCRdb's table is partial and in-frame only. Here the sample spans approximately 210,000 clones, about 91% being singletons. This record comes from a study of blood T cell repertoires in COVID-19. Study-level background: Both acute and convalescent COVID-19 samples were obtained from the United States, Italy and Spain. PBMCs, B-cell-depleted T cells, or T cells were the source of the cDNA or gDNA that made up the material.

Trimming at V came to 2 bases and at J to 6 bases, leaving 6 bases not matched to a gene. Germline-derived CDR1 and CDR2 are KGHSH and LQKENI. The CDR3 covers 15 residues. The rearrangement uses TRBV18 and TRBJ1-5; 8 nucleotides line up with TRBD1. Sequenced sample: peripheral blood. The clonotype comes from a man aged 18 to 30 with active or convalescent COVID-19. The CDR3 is CASSPGQGNGQPQHF. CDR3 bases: TGTGCCAGCTCACCAGGACAGGGAAACGGTCAGCCCCAGCATTTT.